This TCR beta chain is drawn from a study of human T cells and chemical hapten exposure. As for this clonotype: A read error is possible here, since a much larger clone lies one base away.

MiXCR, applied by TCRdb to the RACE reads, yields one record per CDR3 protein. The table records 50,000 to 60,000 distinct CDR3 sequences, around 12% of them present only once. The CDR3 extends over 13 amino acids. Germline V CDR1 and CDR2: MDHEN, SYDVKM. V lost 7 bases and J lost 6; bases outside the gene matches: 5. Indicated time point: patch test 3, about 24 weeks after DPC sensitization. Sample treatment: therapeutic diphenylcyclopropenone sensitization with weekly scalp DPC. The chain has TRBV28 and TRBJ2-2, with 7 positions matching TRBD1. The material sequenced was whole blood, taken in connection with sensitization to the hapten diphenylcyclopropenone (DPC). This receptor was obtained from a man aged 25 to 40 with alopecia areata. Some clones in this sample may be carry-over from other donors' samples. CDR3 in amino acids: CASMRQGSGELFF. CDR3 nucleotides: TGTGCCAGCATGAGACAGGGCTCCGGGGAGCTGTTTTTT.